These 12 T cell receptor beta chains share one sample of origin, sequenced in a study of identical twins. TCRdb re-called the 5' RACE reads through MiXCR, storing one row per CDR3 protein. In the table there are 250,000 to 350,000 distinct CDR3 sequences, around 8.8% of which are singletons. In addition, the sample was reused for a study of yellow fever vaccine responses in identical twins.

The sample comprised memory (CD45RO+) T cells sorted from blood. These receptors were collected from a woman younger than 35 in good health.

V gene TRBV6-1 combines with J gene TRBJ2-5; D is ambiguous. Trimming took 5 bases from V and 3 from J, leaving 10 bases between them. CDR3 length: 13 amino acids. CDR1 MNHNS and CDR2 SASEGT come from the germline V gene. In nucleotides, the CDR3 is TGTGCCAGCAGTCCCCGACGCAAAGAGACCCAGTACTTC. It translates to CASSPRRKETQYF.

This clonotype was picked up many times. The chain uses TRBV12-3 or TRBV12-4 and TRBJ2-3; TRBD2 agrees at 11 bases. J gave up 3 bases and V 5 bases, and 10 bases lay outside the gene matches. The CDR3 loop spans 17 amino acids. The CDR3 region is CASSPSPGTSGTDTQYF. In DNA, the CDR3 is TGTGCCAGCAGTCCGTCGCCCGGGACTAGCGGAACAGATACGCAGTATTTT.

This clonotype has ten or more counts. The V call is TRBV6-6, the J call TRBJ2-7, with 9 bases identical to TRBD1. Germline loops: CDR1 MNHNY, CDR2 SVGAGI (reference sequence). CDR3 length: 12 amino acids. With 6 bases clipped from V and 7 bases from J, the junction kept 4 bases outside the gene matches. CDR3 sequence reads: CASRNRGQEQYV. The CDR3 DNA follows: TGTGCCAGCAGAAACAGGGGGCAGGAGCAGTACGTC.

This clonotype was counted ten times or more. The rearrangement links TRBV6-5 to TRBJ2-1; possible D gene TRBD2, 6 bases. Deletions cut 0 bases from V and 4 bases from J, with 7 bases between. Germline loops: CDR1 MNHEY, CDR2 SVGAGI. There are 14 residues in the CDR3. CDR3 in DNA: TGTGCCAGCAGTTACTCGGAGGGATACAATGAGCAGTTCTTC. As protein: CASSYSEGYNEQFF.

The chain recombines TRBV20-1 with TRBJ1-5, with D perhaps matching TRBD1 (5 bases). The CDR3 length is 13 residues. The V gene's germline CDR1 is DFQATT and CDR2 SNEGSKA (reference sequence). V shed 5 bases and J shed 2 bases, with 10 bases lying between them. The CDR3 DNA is TGCAGTGCTGACCGGGGGGGCAATCAGCCCCAGCATTTT. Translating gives CSADRGGNQPQHF.

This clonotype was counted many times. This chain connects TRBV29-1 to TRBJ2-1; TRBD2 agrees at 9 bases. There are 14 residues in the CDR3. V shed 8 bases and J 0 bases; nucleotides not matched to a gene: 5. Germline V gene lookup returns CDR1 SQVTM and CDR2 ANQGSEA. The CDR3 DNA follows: TGCAGCTTCAATAGCGGGAGCTCCTACAATGAGCAGTTCTTC. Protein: CSFNSGSSYNEQFF.

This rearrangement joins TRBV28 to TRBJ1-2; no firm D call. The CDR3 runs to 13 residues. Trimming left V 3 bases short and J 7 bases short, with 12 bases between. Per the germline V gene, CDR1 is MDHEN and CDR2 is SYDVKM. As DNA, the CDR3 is TGTGCCAGCAGTTTTGAGGGCGCGGGTGGCTACACCTTC. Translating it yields CASSFEGAGGYTF.

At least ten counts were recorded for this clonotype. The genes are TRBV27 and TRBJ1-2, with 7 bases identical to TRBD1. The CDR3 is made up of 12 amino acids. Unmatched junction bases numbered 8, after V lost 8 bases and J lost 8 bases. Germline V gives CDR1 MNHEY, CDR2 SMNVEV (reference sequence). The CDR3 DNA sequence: TGTGCCAGCTGGGAGACAGGGAGAGGCTACACCTTC. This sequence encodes CASWETGRGYTF.

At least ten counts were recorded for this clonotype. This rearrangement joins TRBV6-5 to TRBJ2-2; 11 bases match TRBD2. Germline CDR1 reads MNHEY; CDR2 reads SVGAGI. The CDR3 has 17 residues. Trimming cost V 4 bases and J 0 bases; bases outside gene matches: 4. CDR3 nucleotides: TGTGCCAGCAGTTTACTAGCGGGAGCCACGAACACCGGGGAGCTGTTTTTT. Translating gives CASSLLAGATNTGELFF.

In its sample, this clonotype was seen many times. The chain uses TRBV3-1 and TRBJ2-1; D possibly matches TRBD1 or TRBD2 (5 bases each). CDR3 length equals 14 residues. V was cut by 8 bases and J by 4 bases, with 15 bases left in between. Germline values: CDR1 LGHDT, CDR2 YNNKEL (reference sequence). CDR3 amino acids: CASETRGEYNEQFF. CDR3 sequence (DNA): TGTGCCAGCGAGACGAGAGGGGAGTACAATGAGCAGTTCTTC.

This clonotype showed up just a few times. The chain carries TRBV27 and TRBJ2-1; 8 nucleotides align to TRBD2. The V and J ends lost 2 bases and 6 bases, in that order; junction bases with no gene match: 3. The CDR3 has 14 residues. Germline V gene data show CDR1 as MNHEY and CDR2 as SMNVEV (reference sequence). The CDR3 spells CASSLNGRANEQFF. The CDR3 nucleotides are TGTGCCAGCAGTTTAAACGGGAGGGCCAATGAGCAGTTCTTC.

The CDR3 sequence: CATGTSGPHSYNEQFF. The CDR3 coding sequence is TGTGCCACCGGGACTAGCGGGCCCCACTCCTACAATGAGCAGTTCTTC. This chain uses TRBV28 with TRBJ2-1; 12 nucleotides agree with TRBD2. This CDR3 is built from 16 residues. The germline CDR1 and CDR2 sequences are MDHEN and SYDVKM. After removal of 10 bases from V and 0 bases from J, the junction contained 7 bases not matched to a gene.